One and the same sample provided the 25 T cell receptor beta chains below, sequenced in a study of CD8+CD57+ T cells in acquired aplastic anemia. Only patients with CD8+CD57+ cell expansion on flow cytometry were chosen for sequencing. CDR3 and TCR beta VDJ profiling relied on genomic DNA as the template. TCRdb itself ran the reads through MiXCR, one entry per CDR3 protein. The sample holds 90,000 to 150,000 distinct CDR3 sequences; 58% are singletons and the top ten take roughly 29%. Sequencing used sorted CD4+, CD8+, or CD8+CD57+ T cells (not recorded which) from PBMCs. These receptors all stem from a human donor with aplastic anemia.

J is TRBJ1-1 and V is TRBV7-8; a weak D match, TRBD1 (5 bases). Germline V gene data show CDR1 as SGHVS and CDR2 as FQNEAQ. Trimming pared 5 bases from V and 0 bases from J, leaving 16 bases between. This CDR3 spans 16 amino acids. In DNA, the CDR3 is TGTGCCAGCAGCCCCCGCGTCGGGGCGGTGAACACTGAAGCTTTCTTT. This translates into CASSPRVGAVNTEAFF.

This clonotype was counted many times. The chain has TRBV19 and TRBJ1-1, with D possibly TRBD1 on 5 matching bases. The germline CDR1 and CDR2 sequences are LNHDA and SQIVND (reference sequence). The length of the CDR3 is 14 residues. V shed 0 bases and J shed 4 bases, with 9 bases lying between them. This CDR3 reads CASSIDRQGTEAFF. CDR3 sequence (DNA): TGTGCCAGTAGTATAGATCGTCAGGGCACTGAAGCTTTCTTT.

Written as DNA, the CDR3 is TGCAGTGCTTCACGACAGGGCTCGCGCCAAGAGCAGTACTTC. Translating gives CSASRQGSRQEQYF. This rearrangement joins TRBV20-1 to TRBJ2-7; 7 positions match TRBD1. The junction had 14 bases not matched to a gene; V was cut back by 5 bases and J by 7 bases. CDR3 length: 14 residues. Looked up from germline, CDR1 is DFQATT and CDR2 is SNEGSKA (reference sequence).

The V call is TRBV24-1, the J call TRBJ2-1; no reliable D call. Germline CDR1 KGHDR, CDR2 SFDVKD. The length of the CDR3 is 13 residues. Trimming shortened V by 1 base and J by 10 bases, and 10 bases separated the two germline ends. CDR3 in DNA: TGTGCCACCAGTGATTTAGGGTCTTTCGAGCAGTTCTTC. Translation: CATSDLGSFEQFF.

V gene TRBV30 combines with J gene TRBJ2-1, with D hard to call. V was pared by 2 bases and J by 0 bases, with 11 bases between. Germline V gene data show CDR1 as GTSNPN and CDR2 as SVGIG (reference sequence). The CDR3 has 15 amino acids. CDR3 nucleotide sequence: TGTGCCTGGAGTCGTGGTACGAGCTCCTACAATGAGCAGTTCTTC. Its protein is CAWSRGTSSYNEQFF.

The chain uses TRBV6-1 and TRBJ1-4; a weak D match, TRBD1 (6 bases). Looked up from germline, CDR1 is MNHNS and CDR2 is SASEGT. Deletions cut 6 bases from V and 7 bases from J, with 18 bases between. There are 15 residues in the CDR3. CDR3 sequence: CASSPMVGAGEKLFF. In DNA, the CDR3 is TGTGCCAGCAGCCCCATGGTGGGGGCAGGTGAAAAACTGTTTTTT.

DNA for the CDR3: TGTGCCAGCCGGGACAACTACAATGAGCAGTTCTTC. This translates into CASRDNYNEQFF. This rearrangement joins TRBV2 to TRBJ2-1; a possible D gene is TRBD1 (6 bases). The CDR3 contains 12 residues. V was pared by 8 bases and J by 3 bases, with 8 bases between. Germline CDR1 and CDR2: SNHLY and FYNNEI.

CDR3 nucleotides: TGTGCCATCAGTGACAGGGCAACCTCTGGAAACACCATATATTTT. Encoded protein: CAISDRATSGNTIYF. The chain couples TRBV10-3 to TRBJ1-3; tentatively, D is TRBD1 (5 bases). V dropped 3 bases and J dropped 0 bases, with 9 bases sitting between them. The CDR3 totals 15 residues. The germline CDR1 and CDR2 sequences are ENHRY and SYGVKD.

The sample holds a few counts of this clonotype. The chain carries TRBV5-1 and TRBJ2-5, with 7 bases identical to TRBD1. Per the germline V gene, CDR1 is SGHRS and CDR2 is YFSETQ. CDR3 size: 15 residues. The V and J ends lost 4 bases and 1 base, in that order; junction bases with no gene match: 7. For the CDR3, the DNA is TGCGCCAGCAGCGCCGACAGGGTGGGCCAAGAGACCCAGTACTTC. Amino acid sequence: CASSADRVGQETQYF. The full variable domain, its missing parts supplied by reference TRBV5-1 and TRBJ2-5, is KAGVTQTPRYLIKTRGQQVTLSCSPISGHRSVSWYQQTPGQGLQFLFEYFSETQRNKGNFPGRFSGRQFSNSRSEMNVSTLELGDSALYLCASSADRVGQETQYFGPGTRLLVL.

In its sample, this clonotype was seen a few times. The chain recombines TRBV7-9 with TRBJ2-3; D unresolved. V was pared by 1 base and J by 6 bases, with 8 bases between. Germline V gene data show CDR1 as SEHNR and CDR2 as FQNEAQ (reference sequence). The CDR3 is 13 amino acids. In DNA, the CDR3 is TGTGCCAGCAGCTTAGTCCGCCGTGATACGCAGTATTTT. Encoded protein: CASSLVRRDTQYF.

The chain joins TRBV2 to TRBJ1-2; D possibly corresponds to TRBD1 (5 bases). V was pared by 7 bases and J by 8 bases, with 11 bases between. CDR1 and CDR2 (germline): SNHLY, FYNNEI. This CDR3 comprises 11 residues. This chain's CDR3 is CASTTGTGYTF. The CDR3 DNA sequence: TGTGCCAGCACCACCGGGACCGGCTACACCTTC.

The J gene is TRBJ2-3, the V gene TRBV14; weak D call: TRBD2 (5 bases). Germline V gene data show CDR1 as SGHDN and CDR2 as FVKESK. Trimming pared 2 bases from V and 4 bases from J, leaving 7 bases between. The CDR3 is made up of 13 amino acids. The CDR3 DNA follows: TGTGCCAGCAGCCAAATTAGCGCAGATACGCAGTATTTT. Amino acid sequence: CASSQISADTQYF.

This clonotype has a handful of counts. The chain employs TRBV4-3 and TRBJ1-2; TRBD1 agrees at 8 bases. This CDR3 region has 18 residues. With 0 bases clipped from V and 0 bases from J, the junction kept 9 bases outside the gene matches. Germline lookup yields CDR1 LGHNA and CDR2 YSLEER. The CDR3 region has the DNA TGCGCCAGCAGCCAAGATTCTGTGGCAGGGGGCTCTAACTATGGCTACACCTTC. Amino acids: CASSQDSVAGGSNYGYTF.

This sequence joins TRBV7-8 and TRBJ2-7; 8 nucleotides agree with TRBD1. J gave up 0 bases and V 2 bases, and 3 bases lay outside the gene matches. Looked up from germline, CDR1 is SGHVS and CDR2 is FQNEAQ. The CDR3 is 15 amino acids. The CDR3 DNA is TGTGCCAGCAGCTTAAAGGACAGGGTCTCCTACGAGCAGTACTTC. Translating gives CASSLKDRVSYEQYF.

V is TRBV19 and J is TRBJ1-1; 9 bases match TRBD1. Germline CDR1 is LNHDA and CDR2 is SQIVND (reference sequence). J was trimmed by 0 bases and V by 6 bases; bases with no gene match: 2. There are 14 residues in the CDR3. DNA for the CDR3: TGTGCCAGTAGAGGGACAGGGTTGAACACTGAAGCTTTCTTT. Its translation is CASRGTGLNTEAFF.

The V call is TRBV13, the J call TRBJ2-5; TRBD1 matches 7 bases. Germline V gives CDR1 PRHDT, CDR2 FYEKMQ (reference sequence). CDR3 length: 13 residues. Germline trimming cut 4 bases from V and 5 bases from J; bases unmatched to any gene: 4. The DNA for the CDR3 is TGTGCCAGCAGCTCACAGGGGACCGAGACCCAGTACTTC. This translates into CASSSQGTETQYF.

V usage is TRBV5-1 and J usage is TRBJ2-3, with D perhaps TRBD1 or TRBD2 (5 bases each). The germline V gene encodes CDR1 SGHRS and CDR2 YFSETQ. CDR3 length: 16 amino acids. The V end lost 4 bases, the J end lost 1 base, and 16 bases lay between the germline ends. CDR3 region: CASSMAGTGRTDTQYF. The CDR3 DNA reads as TGCGCCAGCAGCATGGCCGGGACGGGACGCACAGATACGCAGTATTTT.

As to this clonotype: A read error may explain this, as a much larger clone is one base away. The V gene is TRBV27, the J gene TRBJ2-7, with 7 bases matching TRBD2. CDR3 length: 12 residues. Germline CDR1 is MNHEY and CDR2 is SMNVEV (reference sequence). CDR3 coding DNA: TGTGCCAGCGGGCGGGGGATCTACGAGCGGTACTTC. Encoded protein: CASGRGIYERYF.

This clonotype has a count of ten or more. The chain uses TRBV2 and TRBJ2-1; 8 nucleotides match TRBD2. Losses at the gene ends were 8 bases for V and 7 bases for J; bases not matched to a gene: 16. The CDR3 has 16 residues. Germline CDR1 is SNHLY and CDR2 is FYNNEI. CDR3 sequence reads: CASGEGASGYGNEQFF. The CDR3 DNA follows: TGTGCCAGCGGGGAAGGGGCTAGCGGGTATGGGAATGAGCAGTTCTTC.

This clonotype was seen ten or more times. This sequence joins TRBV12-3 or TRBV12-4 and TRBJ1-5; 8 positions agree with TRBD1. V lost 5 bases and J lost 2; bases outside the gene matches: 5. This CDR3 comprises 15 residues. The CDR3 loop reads CASSDRGGGNQPQHF. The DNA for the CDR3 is TGTGCCAGCAGTGACAGGGGTGGGGGCAATCAGCCCCAGCATTTT.

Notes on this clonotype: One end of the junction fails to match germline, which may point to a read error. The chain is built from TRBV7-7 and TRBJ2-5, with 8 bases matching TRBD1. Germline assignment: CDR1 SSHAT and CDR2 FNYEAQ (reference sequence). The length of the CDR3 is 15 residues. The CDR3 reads CASSFGTGTGETQYF. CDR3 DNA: TGTGCTAGCAGCTTTGGGACAGGCACAGGAGAGACCCAGTACTTC.

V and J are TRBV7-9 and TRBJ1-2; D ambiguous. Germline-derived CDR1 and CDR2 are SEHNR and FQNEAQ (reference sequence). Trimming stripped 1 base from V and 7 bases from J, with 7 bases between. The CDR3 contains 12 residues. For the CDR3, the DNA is TGTGCCAGCAGCTTAGGCAGGTCTGGCTACACCTTC. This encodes CASSLGRSGYTF.

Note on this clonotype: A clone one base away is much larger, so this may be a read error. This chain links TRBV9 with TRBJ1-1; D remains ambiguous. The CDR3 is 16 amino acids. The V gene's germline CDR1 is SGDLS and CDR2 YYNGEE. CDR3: CASRPQPGELNTEAFF. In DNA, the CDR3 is TGCGCCAGCAGACCCCAACCCGGGGAATTGAACACTGAAGCTTTCTTT.

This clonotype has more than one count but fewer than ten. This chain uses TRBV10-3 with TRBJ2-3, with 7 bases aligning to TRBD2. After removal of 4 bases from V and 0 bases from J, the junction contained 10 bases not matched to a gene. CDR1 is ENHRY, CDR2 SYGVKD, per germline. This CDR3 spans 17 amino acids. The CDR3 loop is CAISGGGSRSSTDTQYF. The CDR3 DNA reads TGTGCCATCAGTGGGGGGGGGTCGCGCTCTAGCACAGATACGCAGTATTTT.

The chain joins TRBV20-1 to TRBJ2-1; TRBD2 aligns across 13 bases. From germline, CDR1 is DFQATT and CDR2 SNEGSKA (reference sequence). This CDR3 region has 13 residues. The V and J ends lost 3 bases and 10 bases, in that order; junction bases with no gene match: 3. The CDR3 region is CSARGLAGLEQFF. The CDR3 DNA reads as TGCAGTGCTAGGGGACTAGCGGGGCTAGAGCAGTTCTTC.